These T cell receptor beta chains were read from a single sample in a study of neurological immune-mediated disorders. One entry per CDR3 protein results from TCRdb running MiXCR on the 5' RACE reads. This table has tens of thousands of distinct CDR3 sequences, roughly 6.3% appearing once. Sequencing was performed on CD4+ T cells from blood. Source of these receptors: a woman between 40 and 55 years old in good health. CDR3s include the opening cysteine and the closing phenylalanine or tryptophan. The order of the fields is D gene, J gene, V gene, clone size, CDR3 protein, CDR3 DNA. D genes are given only for firm matches. Clone size is given for some rows only: seen once, a few or many times, or a class if the clone is expanded.

>TRBD1|TRBJ1-6|TRBV28|many
CASSEPGQGSLLNSPLHF
TGTGCCAGCAGTGAACCGGGACAGGGTTCTCTCCTGAATTCACCCCTCCACTTT
>-|TRBJ2-2|TRBV7-2|many
CASSPGIPGRAGWGTGELFF
TGTGCCAGCAGCCCGGGAATACCCGGAAGGGCGGGATGGGGTACCGGGGAGCTGTTTTTT
>TRBD2|TRBJ2-7|TRBV5-1|many
CASSSQAGGSYEQYF
TGCGCCAGCAGCTCCCAAGCGGGAGGGTCCTACGAGCAGTACTTC
>-|TRBJ2-2|TRBV14|many
CASSPWSGELFF
TGTGCCAGCAGTCCGTGGTCCGGGGAGCTGTTTTTT
>TRBD2|TRBJ2-7|TRBV7-2|many
CASSLGLAGDYEQYF
TGTGCCAGCAGCTTAGGTCTAGCGGGGGACTACGAGCAGTACTTC
>-|TRBJ2-2|TRBV6-5|-
CASGITGELFF
TGTGCCAGCGGAATCACCGGGGAGCTGTTTTTT
>TRBD1|TRBJ2-3|TRBV18|many
CASSPSRGLRTDTQYF
TGTGCCAGCTCACCTAGCAGGGGGCTACGCACAGATACGCAGTATTTT
>-|TRBJ2-3|TRBV3-1|many
CASSLRTGDTQYF
TGTGCCAGCAGCCTGCGGACGGGAGATACGCAGTATTTT
>TRBD1|TRBJ2-5|TRBV29-1|many
CSGNRGETQYF
TGCAGCGGAAACAGGGGGGAGACCCAGTACTTC
>-|TRBJ2-1|TRBV5-1|many
CASSPGGGFDEQFF
TGCGCCAGCAGCCCAGGAGGGGGGTTCGATGAGCAGTTCTTC
>TRBD2|TRBJ2-4|TRBV27|many
CASRQTSGRDQPKNIQYF
TGTGCCAGCAGACAGACTAGCGGGAGGGATCAACCAAAAAACATTCAGTACTTC
>-|TRBJ2-7|TRBV7-6|many
CASSLVKGREQYF
TGTGCCAGCAGCTTAGTGAAGGGTAGGGAGCAGTACTTC
>TRBD2|TRBJ2-3|TRBV20-1|many
CSARGGTDTQYF
TGCAGTGCCCGGGGGGGCACAGATACGCAGTATTTT
>TRBD2|TRBJ2-7|TRBV20-1|many
CSAREASGRIYEQYF
TGCAGTGCTAGAGAGGCTAGCGGGAGGATTTACGAGCAGTACTTC
>TRBD1|TRBJ2-3|TRBV27|many
CASSPWDRGSTDTQYF
TGTGCCAGCAGTCCCTGGGACAGGGGTAGCACAGATACGCAGTATTTT
>TRBD1|TRBJ1-1|TRBV5-1|many
CASSLITGARTEAFF
TGCGCCAGCAGCTTGATTACAGGGGCGCGGACTGAAGCTTTCTTT
>TRBD2|TRBJ2-1|TRBV28|-
CASSLPSGSLNEQFF
TGTGCCAGCAGTTTACCCAGCGGGAGCCTGAATGAGCAGTTCTTC
>TRBD2|TRBJ2-3|TRBV6-2/TRBV6-3|many
CASSYWTSDADTQYF
TGTGCCAGCAGTTACTGGACTAGCGACGCAGATACGCAGTATTTT
>-|TRBJ2-7|TRBV20-1|many
CSARDPTTSSYEQYF
TGCAGTGCTAGAGATCCAACGACTAGCTCCTACGAGCAGTACTTC
>TRBD2|TRBJ2-7|TRBV25-1|many
CASSLAGGYYEQYF
TGTGCCAGCAGCTTAGCGGGAGGATACTACGAGCAGTACTTC
>-|TRBJ2-1|TRBV5-1|many
CASSLGAEPPFF
TGCGCCAGCAGCTTGGGGGCGGAACCGCCGTTCTTC
>-|TRBJ2-2|TRBV4-3|many
CASSQHPGTGELFF
TGCGCCAGCAGCCAACACCCAGGCACCGGGGAGCTGTTTTTT
>TRBD2|TRBJ2-1|TRBV5-1|many
CASSGGRAYNEQFF
TGCGCCAGCAGCGGCGGGAGGGCCTACAATGAGCAGTTCTTC
>-|TRBJ2-5|TRBV29-1|many
CSGDSVRPETQYF
TGCAGCGGGGACTCCGTCCGTCCAGAGACCCAGTACTTC
>TRBD2|TRBJ2-1|TRBV5-1|many
CASSPHRLAGVRVNNEQFF
TGCGCCAGCAGCCCCCACCGACTAGCGGGAGTAAGGGTGAACAATGAGCAGTTCTTC
>-|TRBJ1-6|TRBV12-5|many
CASALSGYGSPLHF
TGTGCTAGTGCCCTGTCGGGGTACGGTTCACCCCTCCACTTT
>TRBD2|TRBJ2-7|TRBV29-1|many
CSVRGLAGLTYEQYF
TGCAGCGTTAGGGGACTAGCGGGACTTACCTACGAGCAGTACTTC
>-|TRBJ2-1|TRBV5-1|many
CASSRPTGSYNEQFF
TGCGCCAGCAGCCGACCCACAGGGAGCTACAATGAGCAGTTCTTC
>-|TRBJ2-5|TRBV3-1|-
CASSPVGGKKTQYF
TGTGCCAGCAGCCCCGTCGGGGGCAAGAAGACCCAGTACTTC
>-|TRBJ2-5|TRBV20-1|many
CSAGEDPTGTQYF
TGCAGTGCTGGAGAAGACCCCACCGGGACCCAGTACTTC
>TRBD1|TRBJ1-2|TRBV3-1|many
CASSRTGGRNYGYTF
TGTGCCAGCAGCCGGACAGGGGGTAGGAACTATGGCTACACCTTC
>TRBD2|TRBJ2-1|TRBV28|many
CASRNSGGGYNEQFF
TGTGCCAGCAGAAACTCGGGAGGAGGTTACAATGAGCAGTTCTTC
>-|TRBJ2-1|TRBV24-1|many
CATSDRGRVRLYNEQFF
TGTGCCACCAGTGACCGCGGCAGGGTGAGGCTATACAATGAGCAGTTCTTC
>TRBD2|TRBJ2-3|TRBV5-1|medium-sized
CASSSTSGASTDTQYF
TGCGCCAGCAGCTCGACTAGCGGGGCTAGCACAGATACGCAGTATTTT
>-|TRBJ2-7|TRBV11-2|many
CASSLVGNTYEQYF
TGTGCCAGCAGCTTAGTGGGAAATACCTACGAGCAGTACTTC
>TRBD2|TRBJ2-3|TRBV20-1|many
CSAVAGAVDTQYF
TGCAGTGCCGTAGCGGGAGCGGTAGATACGCAGTATTTT
>-|TRBJ2-1|TRBV20-1|many
CSARRDLYNEQFF
TGCAGTGCTAGGCGGGACCTCTACAATGAGCAGTTCTTC
>TRBD2|TRBJ2-7|TRBV5-1|many
CASSLGWDPAGRAYEQYF
TGCGCCAGCAGCTTGGGCTGGGACCCAGCGGGACGTGCCTACGAGCAGTACTTC
>TRBD1|TRBJ2-7|TRBV18|few
CASSPRTGSGEQYF
TGTGCCAGCTCACCACGGACAGGGTCGGGCGAGCAGTACTTC
>TRBD2|TRBJ2-7|TRBV6-1|many
CASSPGTSGKQYF
TGTGCCAGCAGCCCCGGGACTAGCGGGAAGCAGTACTTC
>TRBD2|TRBJ2-3|TRBV4-1|many
CASSRTTAGATDTQYF
TGCGCCAGCAGCCGAACGACAGCGGGAGCCACAGATACGCAGTATTTT
>TRBD2|TRBJ2-7|TRBV5-1|many
CASSPLGLAGSYEQYF
TGCGCCAGCAGCCCCCTGGGACTAGCGGGAAGCTACGAGCAGTACTTC
>-|TRBJ1-1|TRBV7-8|few
CASSLGWGARPEAFF
TGTGCCAGCAGCTTAGGTTGGGGGGCGCGGCCTGAAGCTTTCTTT
>-|TRBJ2-7|TRBV7-9|-
CASSPAGVGAGTYEQYF
TGTGCCAGCAGCCCAGCAGGAGTGGGGGCCGGTACCTACGAGCAGTACTTC
>-|TRBJ2-7|TRBV3-1|many
CASSQGRGTEQYF
TGTGCCAGCAGCCAAGGTCGGGGTACCGAGCAGTACTTC
>-|TRBJ1-5|TRBV15|many
CATSSARRGRDQPQHF
TGTGCCACCAGCAGTGCTCGGAGAGGCCGGGATCAGCCCCAGCATTTT
>-|TRBJ1-5|TRBV20-1|many
CSARGPGKPQHF
TGCAGTGCGAGGGGACCAGGGAAGCCCCAGCATTTT
>-|TRBJ2-5|TRBV5-1|many
CASSREAGIETQYF
TGCGCCAGCAGCCGAGAAGCAGGGATAGAGACCCAGTACTTC
>-|TRBJ2-1|TRBV28|many
CASNGGPYNEQFF
TGTGCCAGCAATGGGGGGCCCTACAATGAGCAGTTCTTC
>TRBD2|TRBJ2-3|TRBV9|many
CASSAELAVSTDTQYF
TGTGCCAGCAGCGCCGAACTAGCGGTCAGCACAGATACGCAGTATTTT
>TRBD1|TRBJ1-5|TRBV20-1|many
CSAPTGVVNQPQHF
TGCAGTGCTCCGACAGGGGTCGTCAATCAGCCCCAGCATTTT